The present T cell receptor beta chain was sequenced within a study of graft-versus-host responses after intestinal transplantation listed by TCRdb under 2021. For context, the study as a whole: The transplants that recipients got were multivisceral, liver-intestinal, or isolated intestinal. Samples from three later patients were sequenced in-house on an Illumina MiSeq with MiXCR processing rather than by the commercial service. Every recipient was given anti-thymocyte globulin induction, then maintenance tacrolimus and steroids for roughly three years. Graft-versus-host and host-versus-graft alloreactive T cell clones were tracked in the graft, circulation and bone marrow after intestinal transplantation using bulk TCR-beta CDR3 sequencing. A peak of at least 4% donor T cells among recipient peripheral blood mononuclear cells was the definition used for donor T cell macrochimerism. To identify alloreactive clones, pre-transplant mixed lymphocyte reaction products were sequenced and then compared with unstimulated pre-transplant donor and recipient T cells. The cohort enrolled about 23 intestinal transplant recipients, one of whom was a retransplant, and a few patients without pretransplant specimens were excluded.

To prepare the library, the immunoSEQ multiplex PCR assay was applied. For most patients, genomic DNA was isolated with the Qiagen DNeasy Blood and Tissue Kit and sent frozen to Adaptive Biotechnologies for TCR sequencing. High-throughput TCR-beta CDR3 sequencing of genomic DNA from most patients was performed by Adaptive Biotechnologies. In the source study's methods: TCR sequencing data for over 15 patients were retrieved from Adaptive's ImmunoSEQ software; a few other patients were processed with MiXCR and VDJtools. CD4 versus CD8 sorting errors were corrected by removing sequences found in both subsets at a frequency ratio below 5:1. CDR3 nucleotide sequences shared between donor and recipient were removed because the origin of such sequences could not be assigned. At least 2-fold expansion over unstimulated cells and a minimum CFSE-low frequency of 0.002% (template counts) or 0.001% (read counts) were required for clones to be classified as alloreactive. Clones detected in sequenced pre-transplant spleen, lymph node, or MLR CFSE-low populations of the donor or recipient were defined as mappable. Cumulative frequency of alloreactive clones was calculated as a percentage of all sequences weighted by copy number. Imported from immuneACCESS, the table was reduced by TCRdb to in-frame sequences with V and J called. These copies leave out some clones; in studies compared against another copy, an unresolved V gene accounts for under half, and the cause of the remainder is not known. That table supplies the V and J calls and clone size; D and trimming were determined from the DNA. The table for this sample lists 40,000 to 45,000 clones; approximately 95% of them were counted only once. 0.5% to 0.6% of the sample is held by the ten biggest clonotypes.

A word on this clone: Its specific antigen is unknown. No base qualities exist here, and no much larger clone lies one base off it.

The CDR3 holds 16 amino acids from the cysteine to the phenylalanine. The DNA shown is the 48-base CDR3, in frame from base 1. V is reduced by 0 bases and J by 2 bases, leaving a spacing of 12 bases between them. CDR1 is given as LGHNA and CDR2 as YSLEER, both from the germline V gene. Per the publication, the time point label means: cells obtained before transplantation from donor or recipient. CD3+CD4+ and CD3+CD8+ populations were FACS-sorted from unstimulated pre-transplant donor and recipient cells taken from spleen or lymph nodes. Summary of the overall study and its limitations: GvH clones were detected in recipient bone marrow, and some of these GvH clones were observed earlier in ileal mucosa or blood, consistent with an intestinal mucosal origin. Early after transplant, peak levels of circulating GvH clones were associated with declines in HvG clones. In the allografts of patients with donor T cell macrochimerism, GvH to HvG T cell clonal ratios were high. Conclusions were limited by the relatively low number and heterogeneity of intestinal transplant patients.

The sequence joins TRBV4-3 to TRBJ2-3; TRBD1 could be the D gene, as 6 bases match. This sample comprised unstimulated CD8+ T cells sorted from spleen or lymph node cells, obtained before transplant. The clonotype originates from a human donor who was the organ donor for an intestinal transplant. The CDR3 reads CASSQDRGGPTDTQYF. At the DNA level, the sequence is TGCGCCAGCAGCCAAGACCGAGGGGGACCCACAGATACGCAGTATTTT.